This T cell receptor (beta chain) was sequenced in a study of T-cell reconstitution after alpha-beta-depleted transplantation in children. General observations from the study: Expanded graft clones, several hundred of them, were reportedly the source of alpha-beta T cells about two months after transplant.

The germline V and J ends were trimmed by 2 bases and 3 bases, with 8 bases remaining between them. In germline, CDR1 is MNHEY, CDR2 SVGAGI. The CDR3 is 14 residues long. Unique molecular identifiers featured in how the TCRbeta library was prepared. TCRdb itself ran the PCR reads through MiXCR, one entry per CDR3 protein. The data show roughly 790,000 distinct CDR3 sequences, approximately 15% seen once. About this clonotype itself: No antigen is known for it.

The chain joins TRBV6-5 to TRBJ1-3; TRBD1 might be the D (6 bases). The sequence was collected from a male patient between 5 and 17 years old who had a stem cell transplant for acute lymphoblastic leukemia, so the T cells may come from the graft donor. The sequenced sample was PBMCs, mostly from graft donor cells, obtained 360 days after TCRalphabeta/CD19-depleted stem cell transplant. DNA for the CDR3: TGTGCCAGCAGTTACAAGGGGGTTGGAAACACCATATATTTT. This sequence encodes CASSYKGVGNTIYF.